The T cell receptor beta chain described here comes from a study of blood T cells in healthy people across ages. Primers used in a second PCR of about 7 to 12 cycles were a sample-barcoded 5' primer and a J-beta primer mix. TCRdb fed the 5' RACE reads into MiXCR, producing one record per CDR3 protein. Among 700,000 to 800,000 distinct CDR3 sequences listed, roughly 44% were seen once. The CDR3 is made up of 16 amino acids. Germline CDR1 reads DFQATT; CDR2 reads SNEGSKA (reference sequence). The V segment lost 3 bases and the J segment 4 bases; nucleotides outside the gene matches: 8. A few counts support this clonotype.

The sequenced sample consisted of blood. The chain carries TRBV20-1 and TRBJ2-2; 10 bases agree with TRBD1. This sequence was found in a woman aged 60 to 75 in good health. CDR3 DNA sequence: TGCAGTGCTAGTGACGCAGGACAGGGGGGCACCGGGGAGCTGTTTTTT. Its translation: CSASDAGQGGTGELFF.